Listed here are 3 T cell receptor beta chains from one sample, sequenced in a study of Ad26.COV2.S vaccination and SARS-CoV-2 variants. Regarding treatment: 15 to 20 received Ad26.COV2.S at low or high dose, single or two shots; 5 received placebo; per-sample allocation not given. Sampling occurred on day 63 after the first vaccine or placebo injection. Produced via immunoSEQ multiplex PCR; TCRdb's table is partial and in-frame only. The sample holds some 320,000 clones, 85% to 90% seen once. Sample: peripheral blood, taken in a trial of Ad26.COV2.S vaccine versus placebo. Source of these receptors: a person aged 18-65 years who received the Ad26.COV2.S COVID-19 vaccine or a placebo.

The chain employs TRBV10-2 and TRBJ1-5; D not certain. The CDR3 runs 19 residues. Germline loops: CDR1 WSHSY, CDR2 SAAADI. Trimming took off 1 base at V and 5 bases at J, with 24 bases between the two ends. CDR3 nucleotide sequence: TGCGCCAGCAGTGAGTACCAGGCTTGGAGTGGTTTCGACGATCAGCCCCAGCATTTT. Protein product: CASSEYQAWSGFDDQPQHF.

This CDR3 reads CATSRRTGHQPQHF. As DNA, the CDR3 is TGTGCCACCAGCCGAAGGACAGGGCACCAGCCCCAGCATTTT. This chain connects TRBV15 to TRBJ1-5; 8 positions agree with TRBD1. The V gene's germline CDR1 is LNHNV and CDR2 YYDKDF (reference sequence). V was clipped by 5 bases and J by 7 bases; unmatched bases: 7. The CDR3 has 14 residues.

CDR3 protein: CASSPAGLAHNEQFF. The CDR3 bases are TGTGCCAGCTCACCAGCCGGACTAGCCCACAATGAGCAGTTCTTC. This chain joins TRBV18 and TRBJ2-1; 8 nucleotides match TRBD2. The CDR3 has 15 residues. J was trimmed by 5 bases and V by 2 bases; bases with no gene match: 5. From germline, CDR1 is KGHSH and CDR2 LQKENI.